Sequencing of this TCR beta chain was carried out in a study of tumor-infiltrating lymphocytes in localized non-small cell lung cancer. Study overall: Some samples were collected after neoadjuvant chemotherapy; smokers, never-smokers and several histologies were included. Tumor tissue and non-adjacent uninvolved lung came from each patient. Study-wide findings and caveats: T-cell fraction did not differ between immunotypes IM1 and IM2. Tumor T-cell fraction from TCR sequencing was not associated with recurrence-free survival (p = 0.61).

For this clone: Antigen specificity is unknown.

CDR1 and CDR2 from the germline V gene are MNHEY and SVGAGI. Trimming removed 3 bases at V and 1 base at J, with 15 bases between. The CDR3 sequence is 16 residues long. TCRdb's copy holds only in-frame clones and misses some; the assay was immunoSEQ multiplex PCR. The sample gives 9,500 to 10,000 clones, 78% of which show up once; around 8.9% is in the top ten. The receptor comes from a human donor with non-small cell lung cancer. The chain uses TRBV6-5 and TRBJ1-1; D is ambiguous. Sequenced material: lung tumor tissue. The CDR3 region is CASSYWEGEGNTEAFF. Written as DNA, the CDR3 is TGTGCCAGCAGTTATTGGGAGGGCGAGGGGAACACTGAAGCTTTCTTT.